The 10 T cell receptor beta chains below come from one sample, sequenced in a study of T cell responses to AZD1222 COVID-19 vaccine. Method: immunoSEQ multiplex PCR; TCRdb's copy keeps in-frame clones and lacks some. The table lists around 130,000 clones, over 90% of them singletons. Sequences were derived from peripheral blood, sampled on day 0 of AZD1222 vaccination. All receptors derive from an adult in good health.

The chain combines TRBV11-1 with TRBJ2-1; 7 bases map to TRBD1. Unmatched junction bases numbered 9, after V lost 4 bases and J lost 3 bases. The CDR3 covers 16 residues. Germline CDR1 and CDR2: SGHAT and FQDESV (reference sequence). CDR3 amino acids: CASSSVDRAIYNEQFF. DNA for the CDR3: TGTGCCAGCAGCTCAGTCGACAGGGCCATCTACAATGAGCAGTTCTTC.

This clone has more than one count but fewer than ten. This chain connects TRBV7-2 to TRBJ2-7; weak D call: TRBD2 (6 bases). Germline CDR1 is SGHTA and CDR2 is FQGNSA. The CDR3 spans 15 residues. Trimming shortened V by 2 bases and J by 0 bases, and 11 bases separated the two germline ends. The CDR3 loop is CASSLKTGDSYEQYF. The CDR3 region has the DNA TGTGCCAGCAGCTTAAAAACGGGAGACTCCTACGAGCAGTACTTC.

The V and J genes are TRBV7-9 and TRBJ1-5; D is ambiguous. Germline V gene data show CDR1 as SEHNR and CDR2 as FQNEAQ (reference sequence). The V end lost 4 bases, the J end lost 3 bases, and 7 bases lay between the germline ends. CDR3 length: 13 residues. The DNA for the CDR3 is TGTGCCAGCAGCTCATGGACCAATCAGCCCCAGCATTTT. Its translation: CASSSWTNQPQHF.

This clone was seen a few times. The V gene is TRBV10-3, the J gene TRBJ1-1; no reliable D call. The CDR3 consists of 14 residues. From germline, CDR1 is ENHRY and CDR2 SYGVKD. With 3 bases removed from V and 0 bases from J, the gap between germline ends came to 8 bases. The CDR3 protein is CAISDYGMNTEAFF. In nucleotides, the CDR3 is TGTGCCATCAGTGACTACGGAATGAACACTGAAGCTTTCTTT.

The J gene is TRBJ2-7, the V gene TRBV30; TRBD2 is a possible D gene (6 bases). Germline V gene data show CDR1 as GTSNPN and CDR2 as SVGIG (reference sequence). Trimming removed 0 bases at V and 4 bases at J, with 13 bases between. CDR3 length: 14 amino acids. The CDR3 region has the DNA TGTGCCTGGAGTGTACGCGGGGACCGTTACGAGCAGTACTTC. The encoded protein is CAWSVRGDRYEQYF.

This chain links TRBV28 with TRBJ1-5; the D gene is possibly TRBD1 (5 bases). This CDR3 contains 17 residues. V lost 6 bases and J 0 bases, leaving 18 bases between the germline ends. Germline assignment: CDR1 MDHEN and CDR2 SYDVKM. The CDR3 is CASSPPRTPISNQPQHF. Here the CDR3 DNA reads TGTGCCAGCAGCCCCCCCCGGACACCAATTAGCAATCAGCCCCAGCATTTT.

J is TRBJ2-1 and V is TRBV9; possibly TRBD2 for D (5 bases). The CDR3 consists of 13 residues. Germline CDR1 and CDR2: SGDLS and YYNGEE. V lost 0 bases, J lost 7 bases, and 8 bases lay in between. CDR3 sequence: CASSVDSGNEQFF. In DNA, the CDR3 is TGTGCCAGCAGCGTAGACTCGGGGAATGAGCAGTTCTTC.

The chain couples TRBV9 to TRBJ2-3, with D perhaps assigned TRBD1 or TRBD2 (6 bases each). Germline V gene data show CDR1 as SGDLS and CDR2 as YYNGEE. The CDR3 runs to 17 residues. V gave up 2 bases and J gave up 3 bases, with 19 bases separating them. The DNA for the CDR3 is TGTGCCAGCAGCGTGGGACATAACGGAGGGTGGACAGATACGCAGTATTTT. Encoded protein: CASSVGHNGGWTDTQYF.

The genes are TRBV6-5 and TRBJ1-2; TRBD1 is a possible D gene (6 bases). The CDR3 contains 14 residues. Trimming pared 10 bases from V and 8 bases from J, leaving 23 bases between. Germline values: CDR1 MNHEY, CDR2 SVGAGI. CDR3 loop: CATVQGSGLRGYTF. In nucleotides, the CDR3 is TGTGCCACCGTACAGGGATCGGGTTTAAGGGGCTACACCTTC.

The chain couples TRBV5-1 to TRBJ2-2; D ambiguous. Between the trimmed V and J ends, which lost 0 bases and 8 bases, there was a span of 11 bases. CDR3 length: 14 residues. CDR1 is SGHRS and CDR2 is YFSETQ in the germline V gene. The CDR3 reads CASSLGKQTGELFF. CDR3 nucleotide sequence: TGCGCCAGCAGCTTGGGAAAACAAACAGGGGAGCTGTTTTTT.